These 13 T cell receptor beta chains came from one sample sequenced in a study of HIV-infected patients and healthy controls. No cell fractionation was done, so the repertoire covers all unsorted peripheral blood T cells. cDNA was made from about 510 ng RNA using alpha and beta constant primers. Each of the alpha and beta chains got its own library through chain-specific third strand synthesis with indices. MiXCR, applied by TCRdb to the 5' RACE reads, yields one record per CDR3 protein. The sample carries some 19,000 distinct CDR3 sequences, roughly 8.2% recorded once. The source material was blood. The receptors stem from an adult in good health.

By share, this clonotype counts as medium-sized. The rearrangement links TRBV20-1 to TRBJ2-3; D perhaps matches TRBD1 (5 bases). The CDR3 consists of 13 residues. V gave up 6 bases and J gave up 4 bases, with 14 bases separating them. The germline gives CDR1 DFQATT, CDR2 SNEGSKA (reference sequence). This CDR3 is CSARGWVPDTQYF. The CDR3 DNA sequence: TGCAGTGCAAGGGGCTGGGTCCCAGATACGCAGTATTTT.

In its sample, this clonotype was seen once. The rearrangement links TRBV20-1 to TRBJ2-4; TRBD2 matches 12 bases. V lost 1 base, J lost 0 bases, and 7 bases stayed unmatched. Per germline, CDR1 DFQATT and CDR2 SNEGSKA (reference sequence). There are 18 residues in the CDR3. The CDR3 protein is CSARASGRGLLAKNIQYF. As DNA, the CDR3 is TGCAGTGCTAGAGCTAGCGGGAGGGGGCTTCTAGCCAAAAACATTCAGTACTTC.

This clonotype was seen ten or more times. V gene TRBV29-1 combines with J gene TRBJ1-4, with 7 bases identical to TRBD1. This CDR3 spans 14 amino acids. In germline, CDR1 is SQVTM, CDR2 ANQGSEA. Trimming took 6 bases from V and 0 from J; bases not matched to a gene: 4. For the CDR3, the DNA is TGCAGCGTCAAAGACAGGGCAACTAATGAAAAACTGTTTTTT. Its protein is CSVKDRATNEKLFF.

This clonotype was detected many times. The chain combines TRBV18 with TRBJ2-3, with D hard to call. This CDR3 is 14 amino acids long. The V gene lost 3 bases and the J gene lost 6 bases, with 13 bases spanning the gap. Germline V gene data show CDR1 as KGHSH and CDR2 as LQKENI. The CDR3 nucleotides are TGTGCCAGCTCACCTCCCCCGCCCGGGGATACGCAGTATTTT. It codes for CASSPPPPGDTQYF.

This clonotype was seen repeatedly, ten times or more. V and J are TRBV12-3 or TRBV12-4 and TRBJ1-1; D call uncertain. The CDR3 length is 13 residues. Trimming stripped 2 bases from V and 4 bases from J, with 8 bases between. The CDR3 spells CASSLLIGTEAFF. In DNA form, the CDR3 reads TGTGCCAGCAGTTTATTAATTGGCACTGAAGCTTTCTTT.

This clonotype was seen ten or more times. CDR3 residues: CASSFATGGYTEAFF. The CDR3 DNA reads TGTGCCAGCAGTTTCGCCACAGGGGGCTACACTGAAGCTTTCTTT. V is TRBV6-5 and J is TRBJ1-1; 9 positions agree with TRBD1. The CDR3 is made up of 15 amino acids. Germline loops: CDR1 MNHEY, CDR2 SVGAGI. Trimming took 4 bases from V and 3 from J; bases not matched to a gene: 6.

This CDR3 reads CSARITGSSYNEQFF. The CDR3 DNA reads as TGCAGTGCTAGGATCACGGGAAGCTCCTACAATGAGCAGTTCTTC. V gene TRBV20-1 combines with J gene TRBJ2-1; maybe TRBD2 (5 bases). V dropped 3 bases and J dropped 0 bases, with 12 bases sitting between them. Germline V gene lookup returns CDR1 DFQATT and CDR2 SNEGSKA (reference sequence). This CDR3 comprises 15 residues.

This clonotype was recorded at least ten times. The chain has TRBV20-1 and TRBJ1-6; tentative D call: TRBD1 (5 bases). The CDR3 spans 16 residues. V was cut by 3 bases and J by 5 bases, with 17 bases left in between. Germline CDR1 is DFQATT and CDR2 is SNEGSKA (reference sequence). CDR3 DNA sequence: TGCAGTGCTAGTTTTGGGGGGACTATGGATAATTCACCCCTCCACTTT. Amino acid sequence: CSASFGGTMDNSPLHF.

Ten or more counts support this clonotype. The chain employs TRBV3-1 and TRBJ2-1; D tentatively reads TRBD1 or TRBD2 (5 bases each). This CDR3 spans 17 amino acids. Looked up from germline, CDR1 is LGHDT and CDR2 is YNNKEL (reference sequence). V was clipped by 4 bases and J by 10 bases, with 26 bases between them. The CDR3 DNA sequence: TGTGCCAGCAGCCTTTATTCCCCCGGGACGGCAACAAAGGAGCAGTTCTTC. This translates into CASSLYSPGTATKEQFF.

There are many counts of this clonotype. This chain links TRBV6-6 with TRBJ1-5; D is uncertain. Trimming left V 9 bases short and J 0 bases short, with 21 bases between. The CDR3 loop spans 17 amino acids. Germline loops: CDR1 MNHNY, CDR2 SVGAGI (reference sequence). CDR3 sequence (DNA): TGTGCCAGTTCGACGGGGTATGAACGAAATAGCAATCAGCCCCAGCATTTT. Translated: CASSTGYERNSNQPQHF.

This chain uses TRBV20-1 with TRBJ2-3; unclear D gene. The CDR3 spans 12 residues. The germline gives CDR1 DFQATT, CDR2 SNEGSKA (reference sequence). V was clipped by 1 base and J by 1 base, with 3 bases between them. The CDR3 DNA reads TGCAGTGCTAGAGTCGGCACAGATACGCAGTATTTT. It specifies CSARVGTDTQYF.

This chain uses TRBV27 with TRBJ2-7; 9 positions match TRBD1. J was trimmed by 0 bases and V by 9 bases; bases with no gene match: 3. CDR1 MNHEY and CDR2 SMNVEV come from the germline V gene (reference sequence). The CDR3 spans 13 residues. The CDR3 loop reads CASGTGSSYEQYF. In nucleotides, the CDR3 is TGTGCCAGTGGGACAGGGAGCTCCTACGAGCAGTACTTC.

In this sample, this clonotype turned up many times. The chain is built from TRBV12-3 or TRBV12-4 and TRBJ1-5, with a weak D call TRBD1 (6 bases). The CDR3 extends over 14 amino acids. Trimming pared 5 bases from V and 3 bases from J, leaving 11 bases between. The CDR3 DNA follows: TGTGCCAGCAGTCCCGGGACATTCAATCAGCCCCAGCATTTT. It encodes CASSPGTFNQPQHF.